The 13 T cell receptor beta chains in this list originate from one sample, sequenced in a study of shared clonotypes between healthy human individuals. Assay: immunoSEQ multiplex PCR; the TCRdb copy retains only in-frame clones and omits some. The sample includes 980,000 or so clones, around 80% of them seen just once. The sequencing sample was made of memory CD4+ T cells sorted from blood. The sample's subset: CD45RA-negative fraction. The receptors derive from a man aged 18 to 29 in good health.

The chain employs TRBV19 and TRBJ1-2, with 7 positions matching TRBD1. V shed 1 base and J 3 bases; nucleotides not matched to a gene: 2. CDR3 length equals 14 residues. Germline values: CDR1 LNHDA, CDR2 SQIVND (reference sequence). The CDR3 region has the DNA TGTGCCAGTAGTATAGTCGGACAGGACTATGGCTACACCTTC. This sequence encodes CASSIVGQDYGYTF.

As for this clone: At the DNA level, this CDR3 is encoded by other sequences in the same sample as well. The chain combines TRBV18 with TRBJ2-7; 7 nucleotides match TRBD2. The V gene's germline CDR1 is KGHSH and CDR2 LQKENI. This CDR3 has 12 residues. Germline trimming cut 6 bases from V and 3 bases from J; bases unmatched to any gene: 2. For the CDR3, the DNA is TGTGCCAGCTCTGGCGGGGGCTACGAGCAGTACTTC. Translation: CASSGGGYEQYF.

Of note for this clone: Different DNA sequences within this sample yield the same CDR3. V is TRBV27 and J is TRBJ1-5; D unresolved. The CDR3 extends over 12 amino acids. Trimming took off 3 bases at V and 4 bases at J, with 4 bases between the two ends. The germline CDR1 and CDR2 sequences are MNHEY and SMNVEV (reference sequence). The CDR3 DNA is TGTGCCAGCAGTTTCCCAAATCAGCCCCAGCATTTT. This sequence encodes CASSFPNQPQHF.

V gene TRBV11-3 combines with J gene TRBJ2-7, with D unresolved. The CDR3 contains 14 residues. Germline-derived CDR1 and CDR2 are SGHNT and YENEEA. V was clipped by 1 base and J by 2 bases, with 9 bases between them. The CDR3 loop is CASSLVPPAYEQYF. The CDR3 bases are TGTGCCAGCAGCTTAGTTCCCCCGGCCTACGAGCAGTACTTC.

This clone was observed a handful of times. The rearrangement links TRBV16 to TRBJ2-3, with a possible D match to TRBD2 (5 bases). From germline, CDR1 is KGHSY and CDR2 FQNENV. Trimming pared 0 bases from V and 2 bases from J, leaving 12 bases between. The CDR3 is 16 residues long. CDR3 in amino acids: CASSQSGTDYTDTQYF. CDR3 nucleotide sequence: TGTGCCAGCAGCCAATCGGGAACAGACTACACAGATACGCAGTATTTT. The full variable domain, its missing parts supplied by reference TRBV16 and TRBJ2-3, is GEEVAQTPKHLVRGEGQKAKLYCAPIKGHSYVFWYQQVLKNEFKFLISFQNENVFDETGMPKERFSAKCLPNSPCSLEIQATKLEDSAVYFCASSQSGTDYTDTQYFGPGTRLTVL.

V gene TRBV4-1 combines with J gene TRBJ1-4; 11 nucleotides match TRBD1. Germline V CDR1 and CDR2: MGHRA, YSYEKL. J was trimmed by 7 bases and V by 3 bases; bases with no gene match: 1. This CDR3 has 14 amino acids. The CDR3 sequence is CASSQGTGGEKLFF. CDR3 in DNA: TGCGCCAGCAGCCAGGGGACAGGGGGTGAAAAACTGTTTTTT.

This clone was counted between two and nine times. The chain employs TRBV7-9 and TRBJ1-1; D not resolved. CDR3 length: 12 residues. V was trimmed by 8 bases and J by 1 base, leaving 8 bases between them. Looked up from germline, CDR1 is SEHNR and CDR2 is FQNEAQ (reference sequence). The DNA for the CDR3 is TGTGCCAGCGGCGAAGGGAACACTGAAGCTTTCTTT. This gives the protein CASGEGNTEAFF. Full variable domain (remainder filled in from reference TRBV7-9 and TRBJ1-1): DTGVSQNPRHKITKRGQNVTFRCDPISEHNRLYWYRQTLGQGPEFLTYFQNEAQLEKSRLLSDRFSAERPKGSFSTLEIQRTEQGDSAMYLCASGEGNTEAFFGQGTRLTVV.

Ten or more counts support this clone. V is TRBV2 and J is TRBJ2-3, with D maybe TRBD1 (6 bases). Trimming cost V 2 bases and J 4 bases, with 16 bases left between them. CDR1 and CDR2 (germline): SNHLY, FYNNEI. The CDR3 has 16 residues. CDR3 DNA: TGTGCCAGCAGTGAATTTGGGGGCACGGGTTCAGATACGCAGTATTTT. It specifies CASSEFGGTGSDTQYF.

The rearrangement links TRBV5-1 to TRBJ2-7, with unresolved D. Germline loops: CDR1 SGHRS, CDR2 YFSETQ. With 4 bases removed from V and 6 bases from J, the gap between germline ends came to 20 bases. The CDR3 extends over 15 amino acids. CDR3 nucleotide sequence: TGCGCCAGCAGCCCCTCCGTACAGAACCTAGGCGAGCAGTACTTC. Translated, it gives CASSPSVQNLGEQYF.

V gene TRBV28 combines with J gene TRBJ1-2, with D possibly TRBD1 on 6 matching bases. Trimming took 4 bases from V and 4 from J, leaving 16 bases between them. The CDR3 totals 15 residues. Germline lookup yields CDR1 MDHEN and CDR2 SYDVKM. The CDR3 spells CASSSRAGAIYGYTF. The CDR3 DNA reads as TGTGCCAGCAGTTCCAGGGCAGGGGCGATCTATGGCTACACCTTC.

V and J are TRBV2 and TRBJ2-5; 8 bases are shared with TRBD2. V dropped 6 bases and J dropped 7; count of bases not matched to a gene: 7. This CDR3 contains 13 residues. The germline CDR1 and CDR2 sequences are SNHLY and FYNNEI. The CDR3, as DNA: TGTGCCAGCAGGGGACTAGGTTTTGGGACCCAGTACTTC. Its protein is CASRGLGFGTQYF.

The J gene is TRBJ1-1, the V gene TRBV11-1; D not certain. V was trimmed by 2 bases and J by 1 base, leaving 8 bases between them. Germline loops: CDR1 SGHAT, CDR2 FQDESV (reference sequence). The CDR3 is 14 residues long. CDR3 region: CASSLIFGNTEAFF. The CDR3 region has the DNA TGTGCCAGCAGCTTAATATTCGGGAACACTGAAGCTTTCTTT.

The rearrangement joins TRBV9 to TRBJ1-3; D is perhaps TRBD1 (5 bases). V was shortened by 3 bases and J by 8 bases, with 12 bases between the two germline ends. This CDR3 comprises 13 residues. CDR1 is SGDLS and CDR2 is YYNGEE in the germline V gene. Here the CDR3 DNA reads TGTGCCAGCAGCGGAGGAGGGGCATACACCATATATTTT. Translated, it gives CASSGGGAYTIYF.